This T cell receptor beta chain was sequenced in a study of prognosis after radiotherapy for stage I lung cancer. Looking at the study overall: Stage I lung tumors that were newly diagnosed and primary were found in more than 12 patients, while about five patients had oligometastatic NSCLC after surgical resection of the primary tumor. It was considered that all non-small cell lung cancer patients were medically inoperable. Notes on the study in general: Metastatic and non-metastatic patients reportedly diverged in TRBV and TRBJ gene usage.

Many counts were recorded for this clonotype. Its antigen is unknown. V lost 1 base and J lost 9, with 10 bases in between. Germline V gene data show CDR1 as LGHDT and CDR2 as YNNKEL (reference sequence). The CDR3 sequence is 14 residues long. Researchers used two-round multiplex PCR to amplify TCR beta CDR3 starting from genomic DNA. Round one of PCR was performed, and it used primers specific to each TRBV and TRBJ gene. TCRdb reprocessed the multiplex PCR reads with MiXCR, giving one entry per CDR3 protein. The sample includes around 28,000 distinct CDR3 sequences, 40% to 55% seen only once; the top ten take approximately 17%.

The material was PBMCs, obtained before or after stereotactic body radiation therapy (not recorded which). This clonotype was obtained from a donor at least 50 years old with non-small cell lung cancer. The J gene is TRBJ1-6, the V gene TRBV3-1, with D possibly matching TRBD1 (5 bases). CDR3 protein: CASSQAQGRSPLHF. CDR3 nucleotide sequence: TGTGCCAGCAGCCAAGCCCAGGGCCGTTCACCCCTCCACTTT. The entire variable domain, with the rest obtained from reference TRBV3-1 and TRBJ1-6, is as follows: DTAVSQTPKYLVTQMGNDKSIKCEQNLGHDTMYWYKQDSKKFLKIMFSYNNKELIINETVPNRFSPKSPDKAHLNLHINSLELGDSAVYFCASSQAQGRSPLHFGNGTRLTVT.